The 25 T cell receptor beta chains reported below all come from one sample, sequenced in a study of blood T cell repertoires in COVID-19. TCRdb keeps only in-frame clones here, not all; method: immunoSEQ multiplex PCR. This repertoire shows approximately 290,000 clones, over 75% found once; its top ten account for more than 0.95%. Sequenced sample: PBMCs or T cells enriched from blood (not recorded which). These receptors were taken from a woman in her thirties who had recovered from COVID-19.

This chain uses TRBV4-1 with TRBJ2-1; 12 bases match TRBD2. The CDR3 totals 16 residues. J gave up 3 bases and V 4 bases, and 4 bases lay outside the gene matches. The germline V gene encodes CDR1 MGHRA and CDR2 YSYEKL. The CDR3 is CASSPRLAGDYNEQFF. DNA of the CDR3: TGCGCCAGCAGCCCTAGACTAGCGGGAGACTACAATGAGCAGTTCTTC.

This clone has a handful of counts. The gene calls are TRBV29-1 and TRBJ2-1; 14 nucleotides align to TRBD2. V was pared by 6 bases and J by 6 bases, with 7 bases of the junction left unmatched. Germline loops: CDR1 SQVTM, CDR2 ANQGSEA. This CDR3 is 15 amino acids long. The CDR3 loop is CSVTGTSGSINEQFF. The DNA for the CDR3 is TGCAGCGTGACCGGGACTAGCGGGAGTATCAATGAGCAGTTCTTC.

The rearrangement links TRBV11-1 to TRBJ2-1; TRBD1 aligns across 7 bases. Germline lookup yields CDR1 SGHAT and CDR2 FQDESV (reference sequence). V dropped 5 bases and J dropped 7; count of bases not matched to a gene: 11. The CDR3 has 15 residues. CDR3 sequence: CASSLRQGVSNEQFF. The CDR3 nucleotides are TGTGCCAGCAGCCTCCGACAGGGTGTGTCGAATGAGCAGTTCTTC.

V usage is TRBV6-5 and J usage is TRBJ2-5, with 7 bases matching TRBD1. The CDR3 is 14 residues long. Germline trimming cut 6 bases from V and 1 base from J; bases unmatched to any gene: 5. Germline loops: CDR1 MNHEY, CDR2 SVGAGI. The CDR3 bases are TGTGCCAGCAGACGGACAGGTCGCCAAGAGACCCAGTACTTC. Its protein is CASRRTGRQETQYF.

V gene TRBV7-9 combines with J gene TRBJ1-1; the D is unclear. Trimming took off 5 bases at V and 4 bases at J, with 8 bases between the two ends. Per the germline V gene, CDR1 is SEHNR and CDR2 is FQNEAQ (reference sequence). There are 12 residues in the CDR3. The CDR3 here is CASSHGFTEAFF. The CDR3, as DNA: TGTGCCAGCAGCCACGGTTTCACTGAAGCTTTCTTT.

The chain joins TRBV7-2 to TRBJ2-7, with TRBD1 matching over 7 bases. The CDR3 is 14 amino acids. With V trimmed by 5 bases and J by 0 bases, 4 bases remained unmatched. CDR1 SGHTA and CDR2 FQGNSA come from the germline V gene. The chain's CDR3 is CASSPGQSSYEQYF. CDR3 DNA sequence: TGTGCCAGCAGCCCGGGACAGAGCTCCTACGAGCAGTACTTC.

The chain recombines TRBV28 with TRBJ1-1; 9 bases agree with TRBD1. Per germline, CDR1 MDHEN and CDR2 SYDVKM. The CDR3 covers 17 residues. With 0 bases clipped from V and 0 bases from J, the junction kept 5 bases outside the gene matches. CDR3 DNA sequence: TGTGCCAGCAGTTTATGGGGGACAGGGACTTTGAACACTGAAGCTTTCTTT. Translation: CASSLWGTGTLNTEAFF.

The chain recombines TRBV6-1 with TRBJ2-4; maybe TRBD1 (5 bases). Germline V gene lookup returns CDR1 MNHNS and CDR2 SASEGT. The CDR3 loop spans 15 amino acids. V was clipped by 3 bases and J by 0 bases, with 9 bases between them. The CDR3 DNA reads TGTGCCAGCAGTGATTCAGGGCTAGCCAAAAACATTCAGTACTTC. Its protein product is CASSDSGLAKNIQYF.

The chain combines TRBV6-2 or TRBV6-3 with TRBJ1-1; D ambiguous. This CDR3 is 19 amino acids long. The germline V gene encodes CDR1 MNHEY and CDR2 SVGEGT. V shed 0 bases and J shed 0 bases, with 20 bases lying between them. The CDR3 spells CASSYSLARFKNMNTEAFF. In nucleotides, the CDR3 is TGTGCCAGCAGTTACTCCCTCGCCCGCTTCAAGAACATGAACACTGAAGCTTTCTTT.

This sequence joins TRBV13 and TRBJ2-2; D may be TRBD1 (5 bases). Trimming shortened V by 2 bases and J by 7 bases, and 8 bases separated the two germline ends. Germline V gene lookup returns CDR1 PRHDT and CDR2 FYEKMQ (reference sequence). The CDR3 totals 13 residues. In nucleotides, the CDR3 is TGTGCCAGCAGCTTAAGGGGTAACGGGGAGCTGTTTTTT. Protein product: CASSLRGNGELFF. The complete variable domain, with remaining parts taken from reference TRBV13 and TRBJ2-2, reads AAGVIQSPRHLIKEKRETATLKCYPIPRHDTVYWYQQGPGQDPQFLISFYEKMQSDKGSIPDRFSAQQFSDYHSELNMSSLELGDSALYFCASSLRGNGELFFGEGSRLTVL.

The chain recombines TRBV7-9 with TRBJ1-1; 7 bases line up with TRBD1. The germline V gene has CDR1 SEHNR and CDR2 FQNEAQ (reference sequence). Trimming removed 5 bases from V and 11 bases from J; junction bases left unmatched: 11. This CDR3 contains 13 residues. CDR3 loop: CASSLTGDFRAFF. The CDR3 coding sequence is TGTGCCAGCAGCCTTACAGGGGACTTTCGCGCTTTCTTT.

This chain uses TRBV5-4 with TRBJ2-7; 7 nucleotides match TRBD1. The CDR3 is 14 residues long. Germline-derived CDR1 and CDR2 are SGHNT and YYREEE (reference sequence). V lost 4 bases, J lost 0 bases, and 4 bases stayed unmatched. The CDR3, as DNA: TGTGCCAGCAGCCCCAGGGACAGCTCCTACGAGCAGTACTTC. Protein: CASSPRDSSYEQYF.

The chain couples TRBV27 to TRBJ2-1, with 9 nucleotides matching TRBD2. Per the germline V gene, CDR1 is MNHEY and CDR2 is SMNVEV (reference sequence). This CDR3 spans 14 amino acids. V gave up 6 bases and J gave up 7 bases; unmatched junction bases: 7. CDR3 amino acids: CASRVIAGANEQFF. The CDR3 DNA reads TGTGCCAGCAGGGTAATAGCGGGAGCAAATGAGCAGTTCTTC.

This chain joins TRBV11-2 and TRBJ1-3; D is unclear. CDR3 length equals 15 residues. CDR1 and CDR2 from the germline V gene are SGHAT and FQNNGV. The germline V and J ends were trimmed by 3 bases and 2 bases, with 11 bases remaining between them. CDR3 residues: CASSLGQTTGNTIYF. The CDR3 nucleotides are TGTGCCAGCAGCTTGGGCCAGACCACTGGAAACACCATATATTTT.

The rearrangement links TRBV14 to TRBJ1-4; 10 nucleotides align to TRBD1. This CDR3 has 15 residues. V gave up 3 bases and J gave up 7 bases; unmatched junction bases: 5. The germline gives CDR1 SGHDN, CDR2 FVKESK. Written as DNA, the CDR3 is TGTGCCAGCAGCCAGCCCGGGACAGGGGTTGAAAAACTGTTTTTT. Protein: CASSQPGTGVEKLFF.

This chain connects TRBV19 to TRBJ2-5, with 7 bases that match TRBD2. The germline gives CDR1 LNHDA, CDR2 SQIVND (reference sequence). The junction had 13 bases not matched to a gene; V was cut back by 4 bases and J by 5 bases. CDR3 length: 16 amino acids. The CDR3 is CASSREGLRGPETQYF. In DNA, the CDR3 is TGTGCCAGTAGTAGGGAGGGTTTAAGGGGTCCCGAGACCCAGTACTTC.

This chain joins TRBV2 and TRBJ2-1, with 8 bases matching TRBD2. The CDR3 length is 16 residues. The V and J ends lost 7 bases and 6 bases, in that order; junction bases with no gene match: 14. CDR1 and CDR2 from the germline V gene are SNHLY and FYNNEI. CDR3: CASTVLGTSGSNEQFF. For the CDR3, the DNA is TGTGCCAGCACGGTGCTCGGGACTAGTGGTTCCAATGAGCAGTTCTTC.

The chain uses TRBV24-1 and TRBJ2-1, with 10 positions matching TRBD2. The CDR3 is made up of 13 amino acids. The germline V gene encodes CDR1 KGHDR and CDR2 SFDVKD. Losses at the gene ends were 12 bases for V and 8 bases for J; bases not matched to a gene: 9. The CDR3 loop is CASRAGGRDEQFF. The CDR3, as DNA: TGTGCCTCCCGAGCGGGAGGGCGGGATGAGCAGTTCTTC.

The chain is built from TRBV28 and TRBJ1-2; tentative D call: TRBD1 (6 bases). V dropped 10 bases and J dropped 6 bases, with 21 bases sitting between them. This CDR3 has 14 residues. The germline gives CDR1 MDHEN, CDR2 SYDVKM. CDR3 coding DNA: TGTGCCATCCGTGGGGCAGGGGAATATCATGGCTACACCTTC. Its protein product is CAIRGAGEYHGYTF.

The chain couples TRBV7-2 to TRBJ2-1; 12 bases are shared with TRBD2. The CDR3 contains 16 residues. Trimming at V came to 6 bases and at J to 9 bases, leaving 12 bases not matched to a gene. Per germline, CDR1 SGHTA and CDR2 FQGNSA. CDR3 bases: TGTGCCAGCAGACAGGGATTACTAGCGGGAGGCACTGAGCAGTTCTTC. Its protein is CASRQGLLAGGTEQFF.

CDR3 coding DNA: TGTGCCAGCAGCCCAGGACTAGCGGGAAGAGAGACCCAGTACTTC. This codes for CASSPGLAGRETQYF. The chain uses TRBV11-3 and TRBJ2-5; 12 bases are a match to TRBD2. CDR1 is SGHNT, CDR2 YENEEA, per germline. The CDR3 contains 15 residues. The J segment lost 4 bases and the V segment lost 5 bases, leaving 5 bases of the junction unmatched.

CDR3 residues: CSVELGSRETQYF. The DNA for the CDR3 is TGCAGCGTTGAACTAGGCTCCCGTGAGACCCAGTACTTC. V gene TRBV29-1 combines with J gene TRBJ2-5; D call uncertain. The CDR3 is made up of 13 amino acids. Trimming shortened V by 2 bases and J by 5 bases, and 12 bases separated the two germline ends. The germline gives CDR1 SQVTM, CDR2 ANQGSEA.

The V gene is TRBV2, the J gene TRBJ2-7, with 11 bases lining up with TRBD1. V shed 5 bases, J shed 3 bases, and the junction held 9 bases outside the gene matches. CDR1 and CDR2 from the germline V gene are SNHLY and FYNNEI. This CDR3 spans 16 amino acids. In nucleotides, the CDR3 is TGTGCCAGCAGTTACGACCGGGACAGGGGGGACTACGAGCAGTACTTC. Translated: CASSYDRDRGDYEQYF.

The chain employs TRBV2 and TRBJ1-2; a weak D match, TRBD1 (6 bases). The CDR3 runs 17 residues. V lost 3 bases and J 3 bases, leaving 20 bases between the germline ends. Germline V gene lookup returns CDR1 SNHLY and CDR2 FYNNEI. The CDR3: CASSESFQGLPDYGYTF. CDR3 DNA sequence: TGTGCCAGCAGTGAGAGCTTCCAGGGGCTGCCCGACTATGGCTACACCTTC.

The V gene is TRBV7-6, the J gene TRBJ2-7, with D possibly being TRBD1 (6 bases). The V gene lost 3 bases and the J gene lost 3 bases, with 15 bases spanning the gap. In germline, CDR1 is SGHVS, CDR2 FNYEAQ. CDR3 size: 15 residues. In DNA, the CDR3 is TGTGCCAGCAGCTTCCAGACAGGACCCCTCTACGAGCAGTACTTC. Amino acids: CASSFQTGPLYEQYF.